This record covers a single T cell receptor (beta chain). The clone's antigen remains unknown. Per-nucleotide qualities are absent, and no much larger clonotype sits a single base away. TCRbeta CDR3 regions were amplified from genomic DNA by means of the immunoSEQ Assay, a bias-controlled multiplex PCR. The original methods were these. The number of nucleated cells in each sample was estimated by amplification of reference gene primers within the assay. To quantify the absolute abundance of each unique TCRbeta CDR3 rearrangement, sequence reads were collapsed and filtered. Productive Simpson clonality was computed per sample as the square root of Simpson's diversity index over productive rearrangements. Entries here come from immuneACCESS through TCRdb and include only in-frame sequences with V and J called. Some clones fail to appear in such tables; in the studies checked, an unresolved V gene covers under half of the shortfall, and the cause of the remainder is unknown. V, J and clone size were drawn from that table, and D and trimming were deduced from the DNA. The sample contains approximately 280,000 clones, approximately 86% of them found a single time. Clones ranked in the top ten supply over 2% of the sample.

The source of the sample is a study of blood T cell repertoires in COVID-19 (dated by TCRdb to the early 2020s). For the wider study: Samples from collaborators originated in the United States, Italy and Spain and spanned both the acute and convalescent phases of COVID-19. The prospective study material was composed of cDNA or gDNA derived from T cells, B-cell-depleted T cells, or PBMCs. Deeply sampled blood TCRbeta repertoires from subjects exposed to, actively infected with, or recovered from COVID-19 were included in the dataset. A freely available public database, intended as a resource for researchers studying the immune response to SARS-CoV-2, is where the repertoires were released. Samples came from the ongoing ImmuneRACE study (first 160 participants) plus 1,254 subjects from 6 global collaborators. The sample metadata nearly always contained a de-identified subject ID, COVID-19 status, age in years and sex. Where available, HLA class I and class II types were obtained from metadata supplied by the sample provider rather than from assay-based typing.

The paper as a whole reports these results and caveats: The quantity of clinical and demographic metadata differed by source and by participant and was supplied without curation.

Samples from volunteer blood donors who had recovered from COVID-19 were contributed by a second Seattle source. Collaborating institutions collected whole blood in K2EDTA tubes following their own protocols. For TCRbeta analysis, collaborator samples were shipped as frozen whole blood, as isolated PBMCs, or as DNA extracted from either sample type. Via the germline V gene, CDR1 is SGHTA and CDR2 FQGNSA. The CDR3 numbers 15 residues from cysteine through phenylalanine. The kept DNA is CDR3 alone, 45 bases in frame from the first base. At the junction V is shortened by 6 bases and J by 1 base; bases outside the gene matches: 9.

Input material: peripheral blood. Recombination linked TRBV7-2 to TRBJ2-7; a stretch of 7 junction bases matches TRBD2. The TCR sequence derives from a woman in her 30s who had recovered from COVID-19. In nucleotides, the sequence is TGTGCCAGCAGAAAGCTACATAGCGGGTCCTACGAGCAGTACTTC. It translates to CASRKLHSGSYEQYF.